Listed below are T cell receptor beta chains from one sample, sequenced in a study of prognosis after radiotherapy for stage I lung cancer. TCRdb re-derived calls from the multiplex PCR reads in MiXCR, one entry per CDR3 protein. The sample lists fewer than 40,000 distinct CDR3 sequences, 25% to 40% occurring once. This specimen was PBMCs, taken before or after stereotactic body radiation therapy (not recorded which). These receptors were taken from a donor aged 50 or older with non-small cell lung cancer. Both conserved end residues are part of each CDR3. The order of the fields is clone size, J gene, D gene, V gene, CDR3 DNA, CDR3 protein. The D gene is left open where the match is weak. A row's size may be missing; if present it is once, few, many or a size class.

clone_size: many; j_call: TRBJ2-7; d_call: TRBD2; v_call: TRBV24-1; cdr3_nt: TGTGCCACCAGTAAAAATGGACTAGACTACGAGCAGTACTTC; cdr3_aa: CATSKNGLDYEQYF
clone_size: many; j_call: TRBJ1-5; d_call: TRBD1; v_call: TRBV2; cdr3_nt: TGTGCCAGCAGAGTAGGGGGCGGAGGCAATCAGCCCCAGCATTTT; cdr3_aa: CASRVGGGGNQPQHF
clone_size: NA; j_call: TRBJ2-7; d_call: NA; v_call: TRBV3-1; cdr3_nt: TGTGCCAGCAGCCAAGATGGGGCAGGTGTGGGGGTACGGAAGCAGTACTTC; cdr3_aa: CASSQDGAGVGVRKQYF
clone_size: NA; j_call: TRBJ1-5; d_call: NA; v_call: TRBV6-9; cdr3_nt: TGTGCCAGCAGTTACCCGGACTGGTTGAGCAATCAGCCCCAGCATTTT; cdr3_aa: CASSYPDWLSNQPQHF
clone_size: medium-sized; j_call: TRBJ2-3; d_call: NA; v_call: TRBV5-1; cdr3_nt: TGCGCCAGCAGCTCTACCGGGACCGGCACAGATACGCAGTATTTT; cdr3_aa: CASSSTGTGTDTQYF
clone_size: many; j_call: TRBJ2-2; d_call: TRBD2; v_call: TRBV24-1; cdr3_nt: TGTGCCACCAATAGCGGGAGGGAAACCGGGGAGCTGTTTTTT; cdr3_aa: CATNSGRETGELFF
clone_size: many; j_call: TRBJ2-7; d_call: NA; v_call: TRBV20-1; cdr3_nt: TGCAGTGCTAGGGATTTGACAGGATACGAGCAGTACTTC; cdr3_aa: CSARDLTGYEQYF
clone_size: NA; j_call: TRBJ2-3; d_call: NA; v_call: TRBV28; cdr3_nt: TGTGCCAGCATCCTCCCGAGTGGGCTCACAGATACGCAGTATTTT; cdr3_aa: CASILPSGLTDTQYF
clone_size: many; j_call: TRBJ1-2; d_call: NA; v_call: TRBV20-1; cdr3_nt: TGCAGTGCTAAAGGACCCTATGGCTACACCTTC; cdr3_aa: CSAKGPYGYTF
clone_size: many; j_call: TRBJ2-3; d_call: NA; v_call: TRBV24-1; cdr3_nt: TGTGCCACCAGTGATTTGGTGGGGGGCGGAGATACGCAGTATTTT; cdr3_aa: CATSDLVGGGDTQYF
clone_size: NA; j_call: TRBJ2-5; d_call: TRBD2; v_call: TRBV28; cdr3_nt: TGTGCCAGCAGTCTTGGAGGGGCGGGGGAAGAGACCCAGTACTTC; cdr3_aa: CASSLGGAGEETQYF
clone_size: many; j_call: TRBJ2-7; d_call: TRBD1; v_call: TRBV27; cdr3_nt: TGTGCCAGCAGTCGTTATACAGGGGGATCCTACGAGCAGTACTTC; cdr3_aa: CASSRYTGGSYEQYF
clone_size: many; j_call: TRBJ1-2; d_call: NA; v_call: TRBV20-1; cdr3_nt: TGCAGTGCTCCGGGGGCCTTAAACTATGGCTACACCTTC; cdr3_aa: CSAPGALNYGYTF
clone_size: many; j_call: TRBJ2-7; d_call: NA; v_call: TRBV20-1; cdr3_nt: TGCAGTGCTAGAGATTTGCTGCTACAGAGTCCCTACGAGCAGTACTTC; cdr3_aa: CSARDLLLQSPYEQYF
clone_size: many; j_call: TRBJ2-7; d_call: TRBD2; v_call: TRBV20-1; cdr3_nt: TGCAGTGCTAGCCATAGCGGGAGTGCGGCGGACGAGCAGTACTTC; cdr3_aa: CSASHSGSAADEQYF
clone_size: many; j_call: TRBJ1-5; d_call: NA; v_call: TRBV20-1; cdr3_nt: TGCAGTGCTAGAGGTTTGACATGGGGGGAACGCAATCAGCCCCAGCATTTT; cdr3_aa: CSARGLTWGERNQPQHF
clone_size: many; j_call: TRBJ1-5; d_call: NA; v_call: TRBV5-6; cdr3_nt: TGTGCCAGCAGCGGGACCGGTCCCACTTGGGGCAATCAGCCCCAGCATTTT; cdr3_aa: CASSGTGPTWGNQPQHF
clone_size: many; j_call: TRBJ1-6; d_call: NA; v_call: TRBV28; cdr3_nt: TGTGCCAGCAGTATACCGGGGTCACCCCTCCACTTT; cdr3_aa: CASSIPGSPLHF
clone_size: many; j_call: TRBJ1-1; d_call: TRBD1; v_call: TRBV18; cdr3_nt: TGTGCCAGCTCACCTCAGACAGGGTTCACTGAAGCTTTCTTT; cdr3_aa: CASSPQTGFTEAFF
clone_size: many; j_call: TRBJ1-4; d_call: NA; v_call: TRBV5-5; cdr3_nt: TGTGCCAGCAGTTCTGGGAGGGGTAATGAAAAACTGTTTTTT; cdr3_aa: CASSSGRGNEKLFF
clone_size: NA; j_call: TRBJ2-2; d_call: NA; v_call: TRBV9; cdr3_nt: TGTGCCAGCAGCGTAGGAGGTTTGGCAGCCCACACCGGGGAGCTGTTTTTT; cdr3_aa: CASSVGGLAAHTGELFF
clone_size: many; j_call: TRBJ2-5; d_call: TRBD2; v_call: TRBV6-1; cdr3_nt: TGTGCCAGCAGTGCGGCTAGCGGGATAGGGGAGACCCAGTACTTC; cdr3_aa: CASSAASGIGETQYF
clone_size: NA; j_call: TRBJ2-5; d_call: TRBD1; v_call: TRBV20-1; cdr3_nt: TGCAGTGCCGGACAGGGGCGCGTAGAGACCCAGTACTTC; cdr3_aa: CSAGQGRVETQYF
clone_size: NA; j_call: TRBJ1-1; d_call: TRBD1; v_call: TRBV6-4; cdr3_nt: TGTGCCAGCATTGATAGGACAGGGGGCGGAAACACTGAAGCCTTCTTT; cdr3_aa: CASIDRTGGGNTEAFF
clone_size: many; j_call: TRBJ2-7; d_call: NA; v_call: TRBV2; cdr3_nt: TGTGCCAGCAGTCAAAACCCGGGACCGTCTATCTCCGGGTACGAGCAGTACTTC; cdr3_aa: CASSQNPGPSISGYEQYF
clone_size: many; j_call: TRBJ1-1; d_call: NA; v_call: TRBV12-5; cdr3_nt: TGTGCTAGTGGTTTGGAGAGCACTGAAGCTTTCTTT; cdr3_aa: CASGLESTEAFF
clone_size: many; j_call: TRBJ1-2; d_call: TRBD1; v_call: TRBV6-1; cdr3_nt: TGTGCCAGCACCGACAGGGTGGAGGGCTACACCTTC; cdr3_aa: CASTDRVEGYTF
clone_size: many; j_call: TRBJ1-5; d_call: NA; v_call: TRBV5-1; cdr3_nt: TGCGCCAGCAGCTTGGTTTCGGGGGTTGACCAGCCCCAGCATTTT; cdr3_aa: CASSLVSGVDQPQHF
clone_size: many; j_call: TRBJ2-3; d_call: TRBD2; v_call: TRBV6-1; cdr3_nt: TGTGCCAGCACCTGGGGGGCGGGAGGAGGAGATACGCAGTATTTT; cdr3_aa: CASTWGAGGGDTQYF